This T cell receptor beta chain appears in the sequencing data of a study of blood T cell repertoires in COVID-19. About the study: Nucleic acid was either cDNA or gDNA, and it came from T cells, B-cell-depleted T cells, or PBMCs.

The CDR3 has 13 amino acids. V lost 2 bases and J lost 4, with 9 bases in between. CDR1 KGHSH and CDR2 LQKENI come from the germline V gene. This clone occurred once. Cohort allocation depended upon clinical history that participants reported. Exposed enrollees encountered a COVID-19 case at some point within 2 weeks before study entry. Clones were sequenced by immunoSEQ multiplex PCR, and TCRdb holds only the in-frame ones, with some missing. Here the sample spans 350,000 to 500,000 clones, roughly 84% being singletons. This receptor was taken from a woman younger than 35 who had been exposed to COVID-19. This sequence joins TRBV18 and TRBJ2-7; D perhaps matches TRBD1 (5 bases). What was sequenced was PBMCs or T cells enriched from blood (not recorded which). The CDR3 loop is CASSPASGYEQYF. CDR3 DNA sequence: TGTGCCAGCTCACCAGCCTCAGGGTACGAGCAGTACTTC.